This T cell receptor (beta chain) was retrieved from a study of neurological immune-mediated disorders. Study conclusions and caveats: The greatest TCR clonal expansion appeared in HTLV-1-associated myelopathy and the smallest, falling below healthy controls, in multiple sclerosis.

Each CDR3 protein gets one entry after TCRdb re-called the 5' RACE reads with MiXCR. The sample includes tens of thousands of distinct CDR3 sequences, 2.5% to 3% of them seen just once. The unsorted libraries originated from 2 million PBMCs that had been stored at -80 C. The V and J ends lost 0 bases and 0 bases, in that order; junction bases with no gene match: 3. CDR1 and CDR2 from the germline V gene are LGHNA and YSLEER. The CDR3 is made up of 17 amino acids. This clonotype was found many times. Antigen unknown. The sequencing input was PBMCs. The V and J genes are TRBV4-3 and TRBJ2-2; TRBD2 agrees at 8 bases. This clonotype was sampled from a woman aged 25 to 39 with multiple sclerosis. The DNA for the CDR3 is TGCGCCAGCAGCCAAGATTCAGCGGGAGCGAACACCGGGGAGCTGTTTTTT. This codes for CASSQDSAGANTGELFF.